This T cell receptor beta chain was documented in a study of technical replicates of blood from a handful of donors. Measured with immunoSEQ multiplex PCR; TCRdb has only the in-frame clones, and not every one. The sample carries 95,000 or so clones, approximately 96% recorded once. The ends lost 1 base at V and 5 bases at J; junction bases unmatched: 3. Germline CDR1 reads SGHDT; CDR2 reads YYEEEE. This CDR3 contains 14 residues. The chain links TRBV5-6 to TRBJ1-1, with 9 bases matching TRBD1. This clonotype was sampled from a human donor in good health. The sample comprised T cells isolated from PBMCs. The CDR3 DNA follows: TGTGCCAGCAGCTTGACAGGGGGCGCGACTGAAGCTTTCTTT. Protein: CASSLTGGATEAFF.